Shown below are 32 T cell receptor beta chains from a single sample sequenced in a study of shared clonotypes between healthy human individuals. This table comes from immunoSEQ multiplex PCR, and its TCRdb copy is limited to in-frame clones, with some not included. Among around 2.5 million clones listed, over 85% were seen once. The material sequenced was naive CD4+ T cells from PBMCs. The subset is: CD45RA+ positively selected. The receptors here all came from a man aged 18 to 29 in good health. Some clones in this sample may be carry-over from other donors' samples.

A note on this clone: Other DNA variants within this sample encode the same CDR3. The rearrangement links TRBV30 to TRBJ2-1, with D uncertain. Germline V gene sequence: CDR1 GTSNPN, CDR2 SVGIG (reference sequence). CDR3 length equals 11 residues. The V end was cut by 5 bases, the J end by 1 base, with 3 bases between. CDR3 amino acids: CAWASYNEQFF. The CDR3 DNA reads TGTGCCTGGGCATCCTACAATGAGCAGTTCTTC.

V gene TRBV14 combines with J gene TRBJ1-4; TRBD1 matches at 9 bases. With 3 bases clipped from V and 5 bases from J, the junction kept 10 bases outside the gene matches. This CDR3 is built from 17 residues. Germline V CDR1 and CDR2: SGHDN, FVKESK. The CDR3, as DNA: TGTGCCAGCAGCCACGAGCCTCCGGGACAGGGAAATGAAAAACTGTTTTTT. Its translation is CASSHEPPGQGNEKLFF.

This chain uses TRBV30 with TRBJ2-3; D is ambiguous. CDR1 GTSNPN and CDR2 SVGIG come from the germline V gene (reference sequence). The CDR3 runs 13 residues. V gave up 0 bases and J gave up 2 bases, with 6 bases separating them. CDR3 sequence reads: CAWSVSNTDTQYF. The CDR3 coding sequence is TGTGCCTGGAGTGTCAGTAACACAGATACGCAGTATTTT.

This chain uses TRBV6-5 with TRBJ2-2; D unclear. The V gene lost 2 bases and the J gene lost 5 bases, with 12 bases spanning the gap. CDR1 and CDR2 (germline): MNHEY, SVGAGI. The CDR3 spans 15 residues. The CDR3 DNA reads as TGTGCCAGCAGTTACAGGGTGGGTCGAACCGGGGAGCTGTTTTTT. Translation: CASSYRVGRTGELFF.

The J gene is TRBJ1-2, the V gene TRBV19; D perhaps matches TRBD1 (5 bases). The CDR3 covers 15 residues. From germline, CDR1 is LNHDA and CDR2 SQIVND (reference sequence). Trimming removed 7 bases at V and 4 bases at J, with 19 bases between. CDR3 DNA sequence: TGTGCCAGTACCCCCCACGAGGCAGGGTCCTATGGCTACACCTTC. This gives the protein CASTPHEAGSYGYTF.

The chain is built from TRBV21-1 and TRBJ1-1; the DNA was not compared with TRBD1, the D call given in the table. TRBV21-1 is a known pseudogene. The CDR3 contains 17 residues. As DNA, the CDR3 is TGTGCCAGCAGCAAAGGGGGACAGGGGCTTGGGAACACTGAAGCTTTCTTT. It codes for CASSKGGQGLGNTEAFF.

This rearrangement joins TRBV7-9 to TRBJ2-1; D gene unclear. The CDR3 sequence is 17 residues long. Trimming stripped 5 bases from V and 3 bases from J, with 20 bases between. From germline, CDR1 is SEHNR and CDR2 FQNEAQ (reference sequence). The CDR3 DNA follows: TGTGCCAGCAGCGCCGACGACGGCCAGCCACTCTACAATGAGCAGTTCTTC. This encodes CASSADDGQPLYNEQFF.

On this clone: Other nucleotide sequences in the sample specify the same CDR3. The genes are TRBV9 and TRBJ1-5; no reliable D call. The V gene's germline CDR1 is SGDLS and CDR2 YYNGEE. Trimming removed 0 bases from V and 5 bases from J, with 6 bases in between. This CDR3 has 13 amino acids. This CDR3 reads CASSVDSDQPQHF. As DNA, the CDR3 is TGTGCCAGCAGCGTAGACAGTGATCAGCCCCAGCATTTT.

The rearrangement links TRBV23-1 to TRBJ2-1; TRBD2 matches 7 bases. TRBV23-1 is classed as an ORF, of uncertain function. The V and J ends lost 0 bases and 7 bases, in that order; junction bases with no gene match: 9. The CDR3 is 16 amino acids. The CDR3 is CASSQSTGRGLNEQFF. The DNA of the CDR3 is TGCGCCAGCAGTCAATCTACGGGGAGGGGTCTAAATGAGCAGTTCTTC.

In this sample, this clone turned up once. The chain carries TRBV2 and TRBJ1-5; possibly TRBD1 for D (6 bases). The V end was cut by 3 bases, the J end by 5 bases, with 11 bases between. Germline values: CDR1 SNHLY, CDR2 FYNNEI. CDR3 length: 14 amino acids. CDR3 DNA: TGTGCCAGCAGTGATAAGGCAGGGGATCAGCCCCAGCATTTT. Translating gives CASSDKAGDQPQHF.

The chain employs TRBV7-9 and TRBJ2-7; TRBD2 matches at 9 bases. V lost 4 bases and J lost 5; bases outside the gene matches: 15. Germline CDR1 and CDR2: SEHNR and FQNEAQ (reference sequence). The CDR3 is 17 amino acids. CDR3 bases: TGTGCCAGCAGCTCTTTAGGGGGCGGGAGGGCCGTAAACGAGCAGTACTTC. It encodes CASSSLGGGRAVNEQYF. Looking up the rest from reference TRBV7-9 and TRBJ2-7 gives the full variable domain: DTGVSQNPRHKITKRGQNVTFRCDPISEHNRLYWYRQTLGQGPEFLTYFQNEAQLEKSRLLSDRFSAERPKGSFSTLEIQRTEQGDSAMYLCASSSLGGGRAVNEQYFGPGTRLTVT.

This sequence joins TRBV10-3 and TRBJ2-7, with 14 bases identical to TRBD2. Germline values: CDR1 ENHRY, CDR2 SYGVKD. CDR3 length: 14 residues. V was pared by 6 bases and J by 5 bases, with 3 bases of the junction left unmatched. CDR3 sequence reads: CAIRGTSGSDEQYF. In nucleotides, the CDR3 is TGTGCCATCAGGGGGACTAGCGGGAGTGACGAGCAGTACTTC.

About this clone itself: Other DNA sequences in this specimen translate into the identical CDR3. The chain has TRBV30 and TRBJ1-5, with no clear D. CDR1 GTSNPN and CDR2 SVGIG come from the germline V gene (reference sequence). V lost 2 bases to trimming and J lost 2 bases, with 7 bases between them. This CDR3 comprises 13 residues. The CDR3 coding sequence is TGTGCCTGGAGTACGCAGGGCAATCAGCCCCAGCATTTT. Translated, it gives CAWSTQGNQPQHF.

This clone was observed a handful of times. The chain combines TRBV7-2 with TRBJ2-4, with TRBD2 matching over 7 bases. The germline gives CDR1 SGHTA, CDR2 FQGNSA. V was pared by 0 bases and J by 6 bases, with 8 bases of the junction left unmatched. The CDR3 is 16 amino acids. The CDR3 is CASSLAEAGSGNIQYF. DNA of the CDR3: TGTGCCAGCAGCTTAGCTGAAGCGGGATCGGGAAACATTCAGTACTTC. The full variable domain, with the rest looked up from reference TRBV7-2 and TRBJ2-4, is GAGVSQSPSNKVTEKGKDVELRCDPISGHTALYWYRQSLGQGLEFLIYFQGNSAPDKSGLPSDRFSAERTGGSVSTLTIQRTQQEDSAVYLCASSLAEAGSGNIQYFGAGTRLSVL.

Written as DNA, the CDR3 is TGTGCCAGCAGCATCAGTCGCTACGAGCAGTACTTC. This gives the protein CASSISRYEQYF. The chain couples TRBV7-8 to TRBJ2-7; D is unclear. Per germline, CDR1 SGHVS and CDR2 FQNEAQ. The CDR3 length is 12 residues. V was cut by 5 bases and J by 3 bases, with 8 bases left in between. The complete variable domain, with remaining parts taken from reference TRBV7-8 and TRBJ2-7, reads GAGVSQSPRYKVAKRGQDVALRCDPISGHVSLFWYQQALGQGPEFLTYFQNEAQLDKSGLPSDRFFAERPEGSVSTLKIQRTQQEDSAVYLCASSISRYEQYFGPGTRLTVT.

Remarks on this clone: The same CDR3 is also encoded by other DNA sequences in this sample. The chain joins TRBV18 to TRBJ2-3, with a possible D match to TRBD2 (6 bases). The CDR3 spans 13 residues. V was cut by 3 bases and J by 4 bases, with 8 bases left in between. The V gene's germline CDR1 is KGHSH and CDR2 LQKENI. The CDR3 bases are TGTGCCAGCTCACCGCCTAGCGCAGATACGCAGTATTTT. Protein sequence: CASSPPSADTQYF.

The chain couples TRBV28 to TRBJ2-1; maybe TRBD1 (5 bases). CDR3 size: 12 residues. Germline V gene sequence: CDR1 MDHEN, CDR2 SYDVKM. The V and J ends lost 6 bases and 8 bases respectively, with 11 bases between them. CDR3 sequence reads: CASSQGVDEQFF. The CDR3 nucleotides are TGTGCCAGCAGCCAAGGGGTGGATGAGCAGTTCTTC.

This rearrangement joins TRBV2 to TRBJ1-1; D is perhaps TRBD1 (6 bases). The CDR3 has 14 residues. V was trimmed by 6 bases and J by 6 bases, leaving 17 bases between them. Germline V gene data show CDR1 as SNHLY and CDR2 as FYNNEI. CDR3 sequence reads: CASRRGWEGPEAFF. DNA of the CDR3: TGTGCCAGCAGGAGGGGGTGGGAGGGGCCTGAAGCTTTCTTT.

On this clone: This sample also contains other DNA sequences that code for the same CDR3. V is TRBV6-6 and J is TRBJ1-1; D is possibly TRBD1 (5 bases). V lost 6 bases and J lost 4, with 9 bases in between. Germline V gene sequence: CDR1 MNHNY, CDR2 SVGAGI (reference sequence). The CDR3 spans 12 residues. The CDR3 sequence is CASSPQGTEAFF. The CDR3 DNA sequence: TGTGCCAGCAGCCCGCAGGGCACTGAAGCTTTCTTT.

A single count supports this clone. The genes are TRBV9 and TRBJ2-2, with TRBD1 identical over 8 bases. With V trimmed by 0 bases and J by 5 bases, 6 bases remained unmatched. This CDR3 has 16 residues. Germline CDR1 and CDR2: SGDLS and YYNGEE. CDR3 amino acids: CASSVAQGAFTGELFF. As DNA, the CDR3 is TGTGCCAGCAGCGTAGCGCAGGGGGCGTTTACCGGGGAGCTGTTTTTT.

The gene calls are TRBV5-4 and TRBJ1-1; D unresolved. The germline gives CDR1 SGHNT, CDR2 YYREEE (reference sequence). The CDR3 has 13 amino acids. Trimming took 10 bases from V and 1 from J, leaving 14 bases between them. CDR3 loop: CASREGANTEAFF. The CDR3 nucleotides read TGTGCCTCCCGTGAGGGCGCGAACACTGAAGCTTTCTTT.

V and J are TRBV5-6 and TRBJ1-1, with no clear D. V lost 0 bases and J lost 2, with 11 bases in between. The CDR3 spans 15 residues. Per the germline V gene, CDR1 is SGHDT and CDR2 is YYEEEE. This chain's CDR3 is CASSLGGELNTEAFF. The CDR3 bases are TGTGCCAGCAGCTTGGGTGGGGAACTTAACACTGAAGCTTTCTTT. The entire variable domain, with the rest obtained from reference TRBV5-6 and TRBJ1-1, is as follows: DAGVTQSPTHLIKTRGQQVTLRCSPKSGHDTVSWYQQALGQGPQFIFQYYEEEERQRGNFPDRFSGHQFPNYSSELNVNALLLGDSALYLCASSLGGELNTEAFFGQGTRLTVV.

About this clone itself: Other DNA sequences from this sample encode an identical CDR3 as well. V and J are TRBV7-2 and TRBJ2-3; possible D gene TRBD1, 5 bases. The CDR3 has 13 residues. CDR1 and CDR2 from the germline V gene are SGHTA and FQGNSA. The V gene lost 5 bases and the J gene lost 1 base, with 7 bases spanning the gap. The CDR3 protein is CASSPQGTDTQYF. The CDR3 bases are TGTGCCAGCAGCCCACAGGGCACAGATACGCAGTATTTT. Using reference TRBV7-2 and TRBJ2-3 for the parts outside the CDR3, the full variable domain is GAGVSQSPSNKVTEKGKDVELRCDPISGHTALYWYRQSLGQGLEFLIYFQGNSAPDKSGLPSDRFSAERTGGSVSTLTIQRTQQEDSAVYLCASSPQGTDTQYFGPGTRLTVL.

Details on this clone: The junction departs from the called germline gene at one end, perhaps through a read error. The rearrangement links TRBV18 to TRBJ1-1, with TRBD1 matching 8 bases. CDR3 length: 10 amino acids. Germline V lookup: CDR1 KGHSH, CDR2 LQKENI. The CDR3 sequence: CASSRDRLTF. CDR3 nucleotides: TGTGCCAGCTCACGGGACAGGTTAACCTTT.

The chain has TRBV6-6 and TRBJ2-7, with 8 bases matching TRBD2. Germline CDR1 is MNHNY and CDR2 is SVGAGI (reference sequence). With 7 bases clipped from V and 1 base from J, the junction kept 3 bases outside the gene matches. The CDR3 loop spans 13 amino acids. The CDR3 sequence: CASIRGGSYEQYF. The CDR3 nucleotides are TGTGCCAGCATCCGGGGGGGGTCCTACGAGCAGTACTTC.

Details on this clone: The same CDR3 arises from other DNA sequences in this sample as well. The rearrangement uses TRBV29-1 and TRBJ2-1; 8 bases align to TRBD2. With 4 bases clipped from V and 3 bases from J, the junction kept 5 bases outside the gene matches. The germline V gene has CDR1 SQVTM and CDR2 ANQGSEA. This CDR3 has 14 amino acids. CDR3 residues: CSVVRLAGYNEQFF. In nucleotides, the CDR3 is TGCAGCGTTGTTAGGCTAGCGGGCTACAATGAGCAGTTCTTC.

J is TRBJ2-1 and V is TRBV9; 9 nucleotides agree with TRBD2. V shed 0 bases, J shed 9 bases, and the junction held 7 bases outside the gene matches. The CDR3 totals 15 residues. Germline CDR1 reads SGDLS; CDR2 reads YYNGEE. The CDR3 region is CASSVAGGRASEQFF. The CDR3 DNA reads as TGTGCCAGCAGCGTAGCCGGCGGGAGGGCAAGTGAGCAGTTCTTC.

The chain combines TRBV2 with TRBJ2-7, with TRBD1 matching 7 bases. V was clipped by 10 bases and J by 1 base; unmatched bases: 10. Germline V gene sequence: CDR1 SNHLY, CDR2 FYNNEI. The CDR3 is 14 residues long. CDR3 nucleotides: TGTGCCACTCGAGTACAGGGGCTGTCCTACGAGCAGTACTTC. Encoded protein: CATRVQGLSYEQYF.

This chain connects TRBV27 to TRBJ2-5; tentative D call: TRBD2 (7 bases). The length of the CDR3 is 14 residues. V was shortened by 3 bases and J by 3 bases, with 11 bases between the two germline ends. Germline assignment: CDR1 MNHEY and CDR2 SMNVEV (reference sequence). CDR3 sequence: CASSFGGAEETQYF. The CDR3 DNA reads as TGTGCCAGCAGTTTTGGGGGGGCCGAAGAGACCCAGTACTTC.

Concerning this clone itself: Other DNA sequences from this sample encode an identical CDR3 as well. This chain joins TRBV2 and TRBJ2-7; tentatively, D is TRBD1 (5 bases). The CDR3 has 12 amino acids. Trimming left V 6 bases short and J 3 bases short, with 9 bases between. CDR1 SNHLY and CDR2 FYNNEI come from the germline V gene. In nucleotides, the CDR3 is TGTGCCAGCAGAGATGACAGCTACGAGCAGTACTTC. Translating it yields CASRDDSYEQYF.

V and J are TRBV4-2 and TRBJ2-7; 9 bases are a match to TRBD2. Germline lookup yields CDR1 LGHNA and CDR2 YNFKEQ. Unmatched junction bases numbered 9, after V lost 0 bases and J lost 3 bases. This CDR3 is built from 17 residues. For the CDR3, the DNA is TGTGCCAGCAGCCAAGAGGGGGGGCTAGCGGGATTCTACGAGCAGTACTTC. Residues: CASSQEGGLAGFYEQYF.

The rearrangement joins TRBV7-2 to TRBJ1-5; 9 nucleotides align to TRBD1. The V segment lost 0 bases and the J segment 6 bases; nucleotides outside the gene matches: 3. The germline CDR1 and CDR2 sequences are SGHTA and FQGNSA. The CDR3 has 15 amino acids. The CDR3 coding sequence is TGTGCCAGCAGCTTAGCGCGACAGGGGGGTCAGCCCCAGCATTTT. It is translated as CASSLARQGGQPQHF.